This T cell receptor beta chain was retrieved from a study of cytomegalovirus exposure and HLA in healthy donors. General study findings and limits: An apparent linkage of common viral pathogens to several of the most significant clusters emerged in a later analysis.

PCR involved 60 Vbeta and 13 Jbeta primers. How the authors handled the data: Later analysis identified tens of millions of unique TCR beta chains, approximately 11 million shared. Clones were read by immunoSEQ multiplex PCR, and TCRdb kept only the in-frame ones, dropping some. V and J calls and clone size follow that table, whereas D and trimming were derived from the DNA. The table includes 150,000 to 250,000 clones, around 85% detected once. This clone was counted a single time. Its antigen is not identified. The CDR3 contains 13 residues. Trimming pared 5 bases from V and 10 bases from J, leaving 12 bases between. CDR1 is SGHTA and CDR2 is FQGTGA in the germline V gene.

The V call is TRBV7-3, the J call TRBJ1-6, with a weak D call TRBD1 (6 bases). The sample comprised PBMCs. The clonotype originates from a woman in her forties or fifties in good health and CMV-seronegative. Here the CDR3 DNA reads TGTGCCAGCAGCCAAAGTGGGGGCTCACCCCTCCACTTT. Its translation is CASSQSGGSPLHF.